Listed below are T cell receptor beta chains from one sample, sequenced in a study of post-analysis software for immune sequencing data. MiXCR, run by TCRdb on the PCR reads, gives a single entry per CDR3 protein. The repertoire holds some 500,000 distinct CDR3 sequences, with roughly 45% as singletons. The source material was blood. The receptors originated from a girl aged 10-17 years with multiple sclerosis. CDR3s include the opening cysteine and the closing phenylalanine or tryptophan. D genes are given only for firm matches. The size of a clone is reported for some rows only, either as once, few or many, or as a class for expanded clones.

V gene	clone size	J gene	D gene	CDR3 DNA	CDR3 protein
TRBV7-9	few	TRBJ1-2	-	TGTGCCAGCAGCTTGGCCATGTATGGCTACACCTTC	CASSLAMYGYTF
TRBV12-3/TRBV12-4	-	TRBJ1-2	-	TGTGCCAGCAGCTTCCCTTACACCTTC	CASSFPYTF
TRBV3-1	-	TRBJ2-3	TRBD2	TGTGCCAGCAGCCTGGATCTGGGGCCTAGCGGGAATATTCGAGATACGCAGTATTTT	CASSLDLGPSGNIRDTQYF
TRBV5-1	-	TRBJ2-3	TRBD2	TGCGCCAGCTTCTCACAGGCGACTAGCGGGAGCTCAGATACGCAGTATTTT	CASFSQATSGSSDTQYF
TRBV11-2	-	TRBJ2-7	TRBD2	TGTGCCAGCAGCTTAGAACTAGTAGCGGGAAGTGCCTACGAGCAGTACTTC	CASSLELVAGSAYEQYF
TRBV5-1	few	TRBJ2-1	-	TGCGCCAGCAGCTTCGACTATCTAGGAAACAATGAGCAGTTCTTC	CASSFDYLGNNEQFF
TRBV20-1	-	TRBJ2-7	TRBD2	TGCAGTGCAAGGACTAGCGGGGACTTGGAGCAGTACTTC	CSARTSGDLEQYF
TRBV12-3/TRBV12-4	-	TRBJ1-6	TRBD1	TGTGCCAGCAGTAGACAGGGGGCGCGTTACCTTTCACCCCTCCACTTT	CASSRQGARYLSPLHF
TRBV27	few	TRBJ2-7	TRBD2	TGTGCCAGCAGACCCGAGTGGCAGCGGGGCTACGAGCAGTACTTC	CASRPEWQRGYEQYF
TRBV5-1	-	TRBJ2-7	-	TGCGCCAGCAGCTTGCGGCTTGACTCCTACAATGAGCAGTACTTC	CASSLRLDSYNEQYF
TRBV10-3	-	TRBJ2-1	-	TGTGCCATCAGTGAGAGGTTGGGGCTCTACAATGAGCAGTTCTTC	CAISERLGLYNEQFF
TRBV4-1	-	TRBJ2-1	TRBD1	TGCGCCAGCAGCCGCTCCCGAAGGACAGGGGGAGACAATGAGCAGTTCTTC	CASSRSRRTGGDNEQFF
TRBV5-6	once	TRBJ2-5	-	TGTGCCGGCAGCTTGGTCCGGGGTAGGGGAGAGACCCAGTACTTC	CAGSLVRGRGETQYF
TRBV6-2/TRBV6-3	-	TRBJ1-5	-	TGTGCCAGCAGTGCGGAGGTTTATAGCAATCAGCCCCAGCATTTT	CASSAEVYSNQPQHF
TRBV15	few	TRBJ2-1	-	TGTGCCACCAGCAGGGATTTTAACAATGAGCAGTTCTTC	CATSRDFNNEQFF
TRBV6-5	-	TRBJ2-7	-	TGTGCCAGCAGTTCGTCCCGGGACGGTCCCTACGAGCAGTACTTC	CASSSSRDGPYEQYF
TRBV6-6	many	TRBJ2-7	-	TGTGCCAGTTCATACGCCTACGAGCAGTACTTC	CASSYAYEQYF
TRBV29-1	-	TRBJ2-7	TRBD2	TGCAGCGTGGTGGGACTAGCGGTCTCCTACGAGCAGTACTTC	CSVVGLAVSYEQYF
TRBV5-5	-	TRBJ1-6	-	TGTGCCAGCAGCCCGGGGCACGCTACGGGTTCACCCCTTCACTTT	CASSPGHATGSPLHF
TRBV6-5	-	TRBJ2-4	-	TGTGCCAGCAGTTACTCCGGGGCGGCGCTAGCCAAAAACATTCAGTACTTC	CASSYSGAALAKNIQYF